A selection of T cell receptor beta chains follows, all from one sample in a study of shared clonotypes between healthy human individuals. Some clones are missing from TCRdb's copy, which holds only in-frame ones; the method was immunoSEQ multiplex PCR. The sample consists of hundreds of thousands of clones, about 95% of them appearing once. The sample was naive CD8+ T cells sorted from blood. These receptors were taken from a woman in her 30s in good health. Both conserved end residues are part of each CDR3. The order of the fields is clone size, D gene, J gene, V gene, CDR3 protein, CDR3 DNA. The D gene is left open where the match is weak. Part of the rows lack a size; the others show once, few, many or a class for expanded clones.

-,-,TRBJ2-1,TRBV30,CAGEDNSYNEQFF,TGTGCCGGGGAGGATAACTCCTACAATGAGCAGTTCTTC
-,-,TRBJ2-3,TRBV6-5,CASTPGGPRHTQYF,TGTGCCAGCACGCCGGGGGGCCCCCGGCATACGCAGTATTTT
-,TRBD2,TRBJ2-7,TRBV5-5,CASSLGLAEYEQYF,TGTGCCAGCAGCTTGGGGCTAGCGGAGTACGAGCAGTACTTC
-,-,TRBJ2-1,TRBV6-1,CASAGVAYNEQFF,TGTGCCAGCGCAGGGGTTGCCTACAATGAGCAGTTCTTC
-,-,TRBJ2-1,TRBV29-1,CSVGGGYNEQFF,TGCAGCGTTGGAGGCGGATACAATGAGCAGTTCTTC
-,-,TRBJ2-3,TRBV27,CASSLYRGGPDTQYF,TGTGCCAGCAGTTTATACCGTGGAGGTCCAGATACGCAGTATTTT
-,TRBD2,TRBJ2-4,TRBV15,CATSKGTSGIAKNIQYF,TGTGCCACCAGCAAGGGGACTAGCGGGATAGCCAAAAACATTCAGTACTTC
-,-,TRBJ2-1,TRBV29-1,CSVEDTPSSYNEQFF,TGCAGCGTTGAAGATACTCCGAGCTCCTACAATGAGCAGTTCTTC
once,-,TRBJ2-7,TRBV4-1,CASSQVVGSYEQYF,TGCGCCAGCAGCCAAGTAGTAGGGTCCTACGAGCAGTACTTC
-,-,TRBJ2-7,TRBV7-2,CASSFRGGHYEQYF,TGTGCCAGCAGCTTCAGGGGGGGGCACTACGAGCAGTACTTC
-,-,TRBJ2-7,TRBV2,CASSDGTTYEQYF,TGTGCCAGCAGTGACGGGACAACCTACGAGCAGTACTTC
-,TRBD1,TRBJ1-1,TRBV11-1,CASSSDRGGLNTEAFF,TGTGCCAGCAGCTCGGACAGGGGGGGTCTGAACACTGAAGCTTTCTTT
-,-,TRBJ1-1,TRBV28,CASTPPANTEAFF,TGTGCCAGCACCCCCCCCGCGAACACTGAAGCTTTCTTT